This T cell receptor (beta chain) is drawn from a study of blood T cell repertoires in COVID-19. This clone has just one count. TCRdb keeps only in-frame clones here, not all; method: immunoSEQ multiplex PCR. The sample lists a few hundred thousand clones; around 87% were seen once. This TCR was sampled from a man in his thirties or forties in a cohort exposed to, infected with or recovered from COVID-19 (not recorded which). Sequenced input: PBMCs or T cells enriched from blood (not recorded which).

CDR3 sequence: CASGGIPHNEQFF. The CDR3 DNA is TGCGCCAGCGGGGGGATACCGCACAATGAGCAGTTCTTC. The rearrangement joins TRBV5-1 to TRBJ2-1; D perhaps matches TRBD2 (6 bases). The CDR3 has 13 residues. CDR1 is SGHRS, CDR2 YFSETQ, per germline. The V end was cut by 7 bases, the J end by 5 bases, with 13 bases between. Full variable domain (missing parts from reference TRBV5-1 and TRBJ2-1): KAGVTQTPRYLIKTRGQQVTLSCSPISGHRSVSWYQQTPGQGLQFLFEYFSETQRNKGNFPGRFSGRQFSNSRSEMNVSTLELGDSALYLCASGGIPHNEQFFGPGTRLTVL.